A selection of T cell receptor beta chains follows, all from one sample in a study of blood T cells in healthy people across ages. TCRdb reanalysed the 5' RACE reads using MiXCR and keeps one entry per CDR3 protein. The table includes about 1.4 million distinct CDR3 sequences, around 59% detected once. The specimen was blood. These receptors originate from a man aged 18 to 29 in good health. Each CDR3 is given with its conserved first and last residue. The order of the fields is D gene, CDR3 length, clone size, J gene, V gene, CDR3 DNA, CDR3 protein. D genes are given only for firm matches. Size is stated for part of the rows, as once, few or many counts, or as a class when the clone is expanded.

NA | 14 | few | TRBJ2-7 | TRBV2 | TGTGCCAGCCATCGACCGGGCAGTCGGCTCGAGCAGTACTTC | CASHRPGSRLEQYF
TRBD2 | 16 | NA | TRBJ2-3 | TRBV20-1 | TGCAGTGCCGGAGACCCCGCGGGGGGGAACACAGATACGCAGTATTTT | CSAGDPAGGNTDTQYF
NA | 17 | once | TRBJ1-2 | TRBV4-2 | TGTGCCAGCAGCCAAGACGGTATACTCACAAGGGAAGTTGGCTACACCTTC | CASSQDGILTREVGYTF
NA | 11 | NA | TRBJ2-7 | TRBV27 | TGTGCCAGCGGAGTCACCTACGAGCAGTACTTC | CASGVTYEQYF
NA | 14 | NA | TRBJ2-1 | TRBV25-1 | TGTGCCAGCAGTGAACTAACAGAATACAATGAGCAGTTCTTC | CASSELTEYNEQFF
TRBD1 | 17 | NA | TRBJ1-3 | TRBV6-1 | TGTGCCAGCAGCCCCCAGGGGGAGTTTGTCTCTGGAAACACCATATATTTT | CASSPQGEFVSGNTIYF
NA | 15 | few | TRBJ2-7 | TRBV4-3 | TGCGCCAGCAGCCAAGAGTTTGGACCGAGTTCCGAGCAGTACTTC | CASSQEFGPSSEQYF
TRBD2 | 18 | few | TRBJ2-7 | TRBV4-1 | TGCGCCAGCAGCCAAGAGGGGTTGGCAGCGGGAGCCTCCTACGAGCAGTACTTC | CASSQEGLAAGASYEQYF
TRBD1 | 15 | NA | TRBJ2-1 | TRBV6-5 | TGTGCCAGCAGTAACAGGGGGCTAGGTTACAATGAGCAGTTCTTC | CASSNRGLGYNEQFF
NA | 12 | NA | TRBJ2-5 | TRBV25-1 | TGTGCCAGCAGTGACTTGACGGAGACCCAGTACTTC | CASSDLTETQYF
NA | 13 | NA | TRBJ1-2 | TRBV30 | TGTGCCTGGAGCACGGGGGTTGTGGATGGCTACACCTTC | CAWSTGVVDGYTF
NA | 15 | NA | TRBJ1-2 | TRBV25-1 | TGTGCCAGCAGTGAATCAGGCCAGCCATACTATGGCTACACCTTC | CASSESGQPYYGYTF
TRBD2 | 14 | NA | TRBJ2-7 | TRBV20-1 | TGCAGTGCTATCTCCAGCGGGAGGGCGTACGAGCAGTACTTC | CSAISSGRAYEQYF
NA | 11 | NA | TRBJ2-7 | TRBV18 | TGTGCCAGCTCACAACGCGGGGAAGTGTACTTC | CASSQRGEVYF
TRBD2 | 16 | NA | TRBJ2-1 | TRBV12-3/TRBV12-4 | TGTGCCAGCAGTTTAGTAGCGGGGCTCTTCAACAATGAGCAGTTCTTC | CASSLVAGLFNNEQFF
NA | 15 | once | TRBJ2-1 | TRBV12-3/TRBV12-4 | TGTGCCAGCAGTTTTAGGCAGGGCAGAGGTGATGAGCAGTTCTTC | CASSFRQGRGDEQFF
NA | 13 | NA | TRBJ1-2 | TRBV2 | TGTGCCAGCATGGAGGCAGGGAACTATGGCTACACCTTC | CASMEAGNYGYTF
NA | 13 | NA | TRBJ2-6 | TRBV2 | TGTGCCAGCAAGGAGTCTGGGGCCAACGTCCTGACTTTC | CASKESGANVLTF
NA | 11 | NA | TRBJ2-3 | TRBV20-1 | TGCAGTGCTAGCCAGGGGGGTACGCAGTATTTT | CSASQGGTQYF
NA | 16 | NA | TRBJ2-3 | TRBV14 | TGTGCCAGCAGCTTTCGCTGGGACGGCAGCACAGATACGCAGTATTTT | CASSFRWDGSTDTQYF
NA | 14 | NA | TRBJ1-6 | TRBV5-1 | TGCGCTAGCAGCGCCCGACAGAGTAATTCACCCCTCCACTTT | CASSARQSNSPLHF
TRBD2 | 18 | NA | TRBJ2-7 | TRBV5-1 | TGCGCCAGCAGCTTGTTGGGGACTAGCAGAATAAACTACAATGAGCAGTACTTC | CASSLLGTSRINYNEQYF
NA | 17 | NA | TRBJ2-1 | TRBV20-1 | TGCAGTGCTAGAGATCGGACAGCTCCTACCCTAAACAATGAGCAGTTCTTC | CSARDRTAPTLNNEQFF
NA | 14 | few | TRBJ2-1 | TRBV7-8 | TGTGCCAGCAGGAGCAGGGGTCTCTATGGTGAGCAGTTCTTC | CASRSRGLYGEQFF
TRBD1 | 18 | few | TRBJ2-3 | TRBV20-1 | TGCAGTGCCACCGGGACAGGGGGCCACCGGCTAAAGACAGATACGCAGTATTTT | CSATGTGGHRLKTDTQYF
TRBD1 | 14 | NA | TRBJ1-2 | TRBV28 | TGTGCCAGCAGTTTCCCGGACAGGGGCTCTGGCTACACCTTC | CASSFPDRGSGYTF
NA | 15 | few | TRBJ2-6 | TRBV5-5 | TGTGCCAGCAGCTCGGACTCCCTCTGGGCCAACGTCCTGACTTTC | CASSSDSLWANVLTF